The 22 T cell receptor beta chains below were found in one sample sequenced in a study of shared clonotypes between healthy human individuals. Measured with immunoSEQ multiplex PCR; TCRdb has only the in-frame clones, and not every one. Of some 500,000 clones listed, less than 80% are singletons. Sequenced input: PBMCs. These receptors were collected from a woman aged 40 to 50 in good health. Some clones in this sample may be carry-over from other donors' samples.

The genes are TRBV19 and TRBJ2-2; maybe TRBD2 (6 bases). V shed 5 bases and J shed 5 bases, with 15 bases lying between them. Germline V gives CDR1 LNHDA, CDR2 SQIVND (reference sequence). The CDR3 has 15 amino acids. CDR3 sequence: CASSSRPRGTGELFF. CDR3 DNA: TGTGCCAGTAGTTCAAGACCCCGGGGGACCGGGGAGCTGTTTTTT.

Note on this clone: Other DNA sequences in the sample encode the same CDR3. The chain has TRBV7-9 and TRBJ1-5, with no clear D. Trimming took 6 bases from V and 0 from J, leaving 3 bases between them. There are 12 residues in the CDR3. Germline V gives CDR1 SEHNR, CDR2 FQNEAQ (reference sequence). DNA for the CDR3: TGTGCCAGCAGTTATAGCAATCAGCCCCAGCATTTT. Translating gives CASSYSNQPQHF.

The rearrangement uses TRBV28 and TRBJ2-3; either TRBD1 or TRBD2 may fit D (6 bases each). Germline CDR1 and CDR2: MDHEN and SYDVKM. The CDR3 runs to 12 residues. The ends were cut back, 6 bases at V and 9 bases at J, with 13 bases in the middle. The CDR3, as DNA: TGTGCCAGCAGCTCAGGAGGGGGGACGCAGTATTTT. It translates to CASSSGGGTQYF. Full variable domain (outside the CDR3, taken from reference TRBV28 and TRBJ2-3): DVKVTQSSRYLVKRTGEKVFLECVQDMDHENMFWYRQDPGLGLRLIYFSYDVKMKEKGDIPEGYSVSREKKERFSLILESASTNQTSMYLCASSSGGGTQYFGPGTRLTVL.

This clone has more than one count but fewer than ten. This chain links TRBV10-3 with TRBJ2-2; no definite D call. The CDR3 covers 15 residues. The ends were cut back, 0 bases at V and 3 bases at J, with 8 bases in the middle. From germline, CDR1 is ENHRY and CDR2 SYGVKD. CDR3 sequence reads: CAISESNRDTGELFF. Here the CDR3 DNA reads TGTGCCATCAGTGAGTCTAACAGAGACACCGGGGAGCTGTTTTTT.

This chain uses TRBV28 with TRBJ1-1, with D possibly matching TRBD1 (6 bases). V was pared by 6 bases and J by 10 bases, with 21 bases between. The CDR3 runs 14 residues. Germline CDR1 is MDHEN and CDR2 is SYDVKM. CDR3 in amino acids: CASRSPGEVALAFF. The CDR3 DNA sequence: TGTGCCAGCAGGTCTCCAGGGGAGGTGGCTTTAGCTTTCTTT.

V gene TRBV4-2 combines with J gene TRBJ2-3, with D perhaps assigned TRBD1 or TRBD2 (5 bases each). The CDR3 length is 16 residues. From germline, CDR1 is LGHNA and CDR2 YNFKEQ. V was pared by 0 bases and J by 4 bases, with 14 bases between. The DNA of the CDR3 is TGTGCCAGCAGCCAAGAGCGCGGCATGGGGGCAGATACGCAGTATTTT. It is translated as CASSQERGMGADTQYF.

The gene calls are TRBV29-1 and TRBJ2-7, with D hard to call. V lost 4 bases and J 2 bases, leaving 9 bases between the germline ends. CDR1 and CDR2 (germline): SQVTM, ANQGSEA. The CDR3 runs 12 residues. CDR3 sequence (DNA): TGCAGCGTTGTGGCACAGCCCTACGAGCAGTACTTC. Protein product: CSVVAQPYEQYF.

This CDR3 reads CASSRIPGLDYNEQFF. As DNA, the CDR3 is TGCGCCAGCAGCCGAATACCGGGACTAGACTACAATGAGCAGTTCTTC. The chain is built from TRBV23-1 and TRBJ2-1; 8 nucleotides match TRBD2. TRBV23-1 qualifies as an ORF whose function is uncertain. V lost 6 bases, J lost 3 bases, and 10 bases stayed unmatched. The CDR3 is made up of 16 amino acids.

The rearrangement links TRBV30 to TRBJ2-7; 16 bases fit TRBD2. The germline V gene encodes CDR1 GTSNPN and CDR2 SVGIG (reference sequence). V lost 3 bases to trimming and J lost 6 bases; unmatched junction nucleotides: 8. CDR3 length equals 16 residues. This CDR3 reads CAWRGLAGGFSGEQYF. In DNA form, the CDR3 reads TGTGCCTGGAGGGGACTAGCGGGAGGGTTCAGTGGCGAGCAGTACTTC.

The genes are TRBV5-1 and TRBJ2-2; 13 nucleotides match TRBD2. The V and J ends lost 4 bases and 3 bases, in that order; junction bases with no gene match: 6. The germline CDR1 and CDR2 sequences are SGHRS and YFSETQ. This CDR3 is built from 17 residues. As DNA, the CDR3 is TGCGCCAGCAGCCTCACTAGCGGGAGGGCCCACACCGGGGAGCTGTTTTTT. It is translated as CASSLTSGRAHTGELFF.

This rearrangement joins TRBV6-5 to TRBJ1-5; tentatively, D is TRBD1 (6 bases). Germline V CDR1 and CDR2: MNHEY, SVGAGI. This CDR3 has 12 amino acids. The V end lost 4 bases, the J end lost 5 bases, and 6 bases lay between the germline ends. The CDR3 sequence: CASSSGDQPQHF. CDR3 coding DNA: TGTGCCAGCAGTTCAGGGGATCAGCCCCAGCATTTT.

The CDR3 loop reads CASVRQGAVYGYTF. The CDR3 nucleotides are TGTGCCAGCGTACGACAGGGGGCGGTATATGGCTACACCTTC. This sequence joins TRBV2 and TRBJ1-2; 10 positions agree with TRBD1. Losses at the gene ends were 8 bases for V and 5 bases for J; bases not matched to a gene: 8. Germline lookup yields CDR1 SNHLY and CDR2 FYNNEI. This CDR3 region has 14 residues.

V and J are TRBV7-6 and TRBJ2-3; D uncertain. CDR3 length: 15 residues. Germline V gene lookup returns CDR1 SGHVS and CDR2 FNYEAQ. V was trimmed by 4 bases and J by 2 bases, leaving 13 bases between them. The CDR3 DNA follows: TGTGCCAGCAGCTCCGCCCGGATTCCCACAGATACGCAGTATTTT. Translating it yields CASSSARIPTDTQYF.

This chain links TRBV6-4 with TRBJ2-2, with 8 bases matching TRBD2. The CDR3 spans 15 residues. V dropped 4 bases and J dropped 6; count of bases not matched to a gene: 7. Germline CDR1 and CDR2: MRHNA and SNTAGT. The CDR3 sequence is CASSAAAGEPGELFF. In DNA, the CDR3 is TGTGCCAGCAGTGCGGCAGCGGGAGAGCCCGGGGAGCTGTTTTTT.

The CDR3 sequence is CASLGTENYNEQFF. The CDR3 DNA reads TGTGCCAGCCTGGGGACAGAAAATTACAATGAGCAGTTCTTC. The rearrangement uses TRBV7-9 and TRBJ2-1, with 7 bases aligning to TRBD1. Germline V gene sequence: CDR1 SEHNR, CDR2 FQNEAQ (reference sequence). The V and J ends lost 8 bases and 4 bases, in that order; junction bases with no gene match: 8. The CDR3 loop spans 14 amino acids.

The CDR3 DNA is TGTGCCAGCAGTCCCCCTAGCGGGGTCGTGGGCACAGATACGCAGTATTTT. As protein: CASSPPSGVVGTDTQYF. This rearrangement joins TRBV28 to TRBJ2-3; 9 bases map to TRBD2. The V and J ends lost 5 bases and 1 base, in that order; junction bases with no gene match: 10. The CDR3 extends over 17 amino acids. Germline CDR1 MDHEN, CDR2 SYDVKM.

This clone has only one observation. This chain links TRBV28 with TRBJ2-4, with 8 bases identical to TRBD1. V gave up 2 bases and J gave up 5 bases; unmatched junction bases: 2. Germline CDR1 reads MDHEN; CDR2 reads SYDVKM. The CDR3 loop spans 14 amino acids. The CDR3 sequence is CASSLNRGENIQYF. The DNA of the CDR3 is TGTGCCAGCAGTTTAAACAGGGGGGAAAACATTCAGTACTTC.

The CDR3 loop reads CASSRGRGTGELFF. The DNA for the CDR3 is TGTGCCAGCAGCCGTGGCCGGGGGACCGGGGAGCTGTTTTTT. V gene TRBV7-2 combines with J gene TRBJ2-2; perhaps TRBD2 as D (6 bases). Trimming left V 5 bases short and J 5 bases short, with 12 bases between. The V gene's germline CDR1 is SGHTA and CDR2 FQGNSA. CDR3 size: 14 residues.

V usage is TRBV18 and J usage is TRBJ2-2; the D call may be TRBD1 or TRBD2 (5 bases each). Looked up from germline, CDR1 is KGHSH and CDR2 is LQKENI. V was shortened by 1 base and J by 5 bases, with 26 bases between the two germline ends. The CDR3 runs to 20 residues. CDR3 nucleotides: TGTGCCAGCTCACCACGGCGGCTCCAAAAAACCCAGGGAGAGACCGGGGAGCTGTTTTTT. Protein sequence: CASSPRRLQKTQGETGELFF.

Here the CDR3 DNA reads TGTGCCACCAGCACCGCGGTCAGGGGGACAGATACGCAGTATTTT. It is translated as CATSTAVRGTDTQYF. This sequence joins TRBV15 and TRBJ2-3; TRBD1 aligns across 7 bases. The V gene end was trimmed by 4 bases and the J gene end by 3 bases; junction bases not matched to a gene: 7. The germline V gene encodes CDR1 LNHNV and CDR2 YYDKDF (reference sequence). The CDR3 length is 15 residues.

The V and J genes are TRBV27 and TRBJ1-4, with D possibly being TRBD1 (6 bases). CDR3 length equals 16 residues. The germline V and J ends were trimmed by 4 bases and 4 bases, with 16 bases remaining between them. CDR1 is MNHEY, CDR2 SMNVEV, per germline (reference sequence). This CDR3 reads CASSSRGRYGNEKLFF. Here the CDR3 DNA reads TGTGCCAGCAGTTCCCGGGGGCGCTATGGTAATGAAAAACTGTTTTTT. The variable domain in full, completed from reference TRBV27 and TRBJ1-4, reads EAQVTQNPRYLITVTGKKLTVTCSQNMNHEYMSWYRQDPGLGLRQIYYSMNVEVTDKGDVPEGYKVSRKEKRNFPLILESPSPNQTSLYFCASSSRGRYGNEKLFFGSGTQLSVL.

The V gene is TRBV6-1, the J gene TRBJ2-1; 14 bases match TRBD2. V shed 5 bases and J 12 bases; nucleotides not matched to a gene: 9. This CDR3 has 15 amino acids. Germline values: CDR1 MNHNS, CDR2 SASEGT. The CDR3 region has the DNA TGTGCCAGCAGTCCACCCGGGACTAGCGGGAGCCCGCAGTTCTTC. Protein sequence: CASSPPGTSGSPQFF.